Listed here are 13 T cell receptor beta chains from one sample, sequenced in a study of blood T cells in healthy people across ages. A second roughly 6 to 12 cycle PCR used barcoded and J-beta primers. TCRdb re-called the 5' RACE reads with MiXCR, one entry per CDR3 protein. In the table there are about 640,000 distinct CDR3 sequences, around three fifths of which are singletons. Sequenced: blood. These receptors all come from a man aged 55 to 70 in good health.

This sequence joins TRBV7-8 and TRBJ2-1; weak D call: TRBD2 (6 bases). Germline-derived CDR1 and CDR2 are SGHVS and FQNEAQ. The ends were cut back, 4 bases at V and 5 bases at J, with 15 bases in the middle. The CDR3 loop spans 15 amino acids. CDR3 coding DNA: TGTGCCAGCAGCTCCCGGGAGAGGGGCAACAATGAGCAGTTCTTC. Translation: CASSSRERGNNEQFF.

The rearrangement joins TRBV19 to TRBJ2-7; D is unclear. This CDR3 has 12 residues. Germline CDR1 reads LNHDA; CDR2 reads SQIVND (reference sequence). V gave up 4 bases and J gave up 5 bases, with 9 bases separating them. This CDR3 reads CASSNRGDEQYF. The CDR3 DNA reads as TGTGCCAGTAGTAATCGCGGCGACGAGCAGTACTTC.

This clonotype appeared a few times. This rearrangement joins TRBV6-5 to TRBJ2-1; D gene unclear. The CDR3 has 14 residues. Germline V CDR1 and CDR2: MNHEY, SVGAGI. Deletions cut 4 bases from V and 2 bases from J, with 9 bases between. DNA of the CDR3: TGTGCCAGCAGTTCGCCAGAGACCTACAATGAGCAGTTCTTC. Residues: CASSSPETYNEQFF.

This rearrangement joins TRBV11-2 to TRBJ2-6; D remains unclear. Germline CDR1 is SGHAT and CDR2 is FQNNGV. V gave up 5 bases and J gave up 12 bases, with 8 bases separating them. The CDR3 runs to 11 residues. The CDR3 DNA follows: TGTGCCAGCAGCCGGTCTGGCGTCCTGACTTTC. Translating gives CASSRSGVLTF.

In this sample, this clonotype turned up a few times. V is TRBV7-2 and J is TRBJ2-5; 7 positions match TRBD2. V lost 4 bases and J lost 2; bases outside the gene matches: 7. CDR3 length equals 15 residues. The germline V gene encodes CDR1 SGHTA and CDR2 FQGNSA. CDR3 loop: CASSSRLAEQETQYF. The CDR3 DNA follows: TGTGCCAGCAGCTCCCGCCTAGCGGAACAAGAGACCCAGTACTTC.

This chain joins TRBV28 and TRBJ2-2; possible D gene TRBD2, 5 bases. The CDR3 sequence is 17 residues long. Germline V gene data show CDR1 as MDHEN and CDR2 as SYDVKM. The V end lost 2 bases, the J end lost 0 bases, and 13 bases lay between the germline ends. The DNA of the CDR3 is TGTGCCAGCAGTTTAGAGGGTCAGTTCGCGAACACCGGGGAGCTGTTTTTT. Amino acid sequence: CASSLEGQFANTGELFF.

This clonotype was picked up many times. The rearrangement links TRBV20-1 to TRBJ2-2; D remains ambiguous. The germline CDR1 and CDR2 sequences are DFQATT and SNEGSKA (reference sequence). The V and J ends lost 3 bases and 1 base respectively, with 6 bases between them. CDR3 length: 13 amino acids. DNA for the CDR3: TGCAGTGCTAGCCAGGTGAACACCGGGGAGCTGTTTTTT. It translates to CSASQVNTGELFF.

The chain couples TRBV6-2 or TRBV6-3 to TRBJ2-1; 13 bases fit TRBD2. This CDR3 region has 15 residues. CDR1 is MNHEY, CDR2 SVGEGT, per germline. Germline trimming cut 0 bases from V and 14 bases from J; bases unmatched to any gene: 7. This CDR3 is CASSYSTVGTSGEFF. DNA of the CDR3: TGTGCCAGCAGTTACTCGACGGTCGGGACTAGCGGGGAGTTCTTC.

The CDR3 nucleotides are TGTGCCAGCAGTTTGACCAGGGGAGTCGACTATGGCTACACCTTC. Protein product: CASSLTRGVDYGYTF. The rearrangement joins TRBV28 to TRBJ1-2; D may be TRBD1 (6 bases). Germline-derived CDR1 and CDR2 are MDHEN and SYDVKM. This CDR3 has 15 amino acids. V was cut by 3 bases and J by 3 bases, with 14 bases left in between.

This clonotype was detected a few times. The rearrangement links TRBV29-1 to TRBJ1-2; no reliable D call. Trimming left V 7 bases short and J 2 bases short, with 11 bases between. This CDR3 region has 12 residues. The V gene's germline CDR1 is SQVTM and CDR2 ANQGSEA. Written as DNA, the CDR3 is TGCAGCGCCGGATCGAGCAACTATGGCTACACCTTC. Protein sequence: CSAGSSNYGYTF.

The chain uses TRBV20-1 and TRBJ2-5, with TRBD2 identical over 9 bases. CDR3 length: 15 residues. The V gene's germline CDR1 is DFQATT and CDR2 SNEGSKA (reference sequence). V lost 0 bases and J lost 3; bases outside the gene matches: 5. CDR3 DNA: TGCAGTGCTAGAGATCTAGCGGGGTGGGAAGAGACCCAGTACTTC. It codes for CSARDLAGWEETQYF.

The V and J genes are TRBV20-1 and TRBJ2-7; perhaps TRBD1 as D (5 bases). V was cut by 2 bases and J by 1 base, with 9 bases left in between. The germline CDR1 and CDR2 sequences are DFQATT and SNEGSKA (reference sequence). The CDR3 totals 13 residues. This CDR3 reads CSARPRTSYEQYF. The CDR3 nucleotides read TGCAGTGCTAGACCCAGGACATCCTACGAGCAGTACTTC.

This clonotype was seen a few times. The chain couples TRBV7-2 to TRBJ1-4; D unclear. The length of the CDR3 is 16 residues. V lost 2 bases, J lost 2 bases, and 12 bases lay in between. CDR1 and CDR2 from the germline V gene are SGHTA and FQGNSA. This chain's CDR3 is CASSLFGAATNEKLFF. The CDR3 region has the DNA TGTGCCAGCAGCTTATTTGGAGCAGCGACTAATGAAAAACTGTTTTTT.